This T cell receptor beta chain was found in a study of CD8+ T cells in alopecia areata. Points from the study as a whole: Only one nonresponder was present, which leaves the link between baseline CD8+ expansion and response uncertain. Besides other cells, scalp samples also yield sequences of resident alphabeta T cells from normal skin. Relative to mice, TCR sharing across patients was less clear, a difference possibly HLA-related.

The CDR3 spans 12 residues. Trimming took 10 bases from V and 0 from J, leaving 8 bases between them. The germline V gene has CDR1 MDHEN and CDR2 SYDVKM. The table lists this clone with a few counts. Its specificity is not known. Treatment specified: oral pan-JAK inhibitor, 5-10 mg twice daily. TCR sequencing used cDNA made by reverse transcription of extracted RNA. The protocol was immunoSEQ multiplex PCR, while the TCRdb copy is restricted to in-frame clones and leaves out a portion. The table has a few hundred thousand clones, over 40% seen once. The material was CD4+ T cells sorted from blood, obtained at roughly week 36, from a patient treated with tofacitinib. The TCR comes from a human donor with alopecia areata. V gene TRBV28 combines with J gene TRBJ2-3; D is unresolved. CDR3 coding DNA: TGTGCCACCGCGACTAGCACAGATACGCAGTATTTT. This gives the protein CATATSTDTQYF.